The 2 T cell receptor beta chains below were found in one sample sequenced in a study of blood T cells in healthy people across ages. It was with a sample-barcoded 5' primer and a J-beta primer mix that a second PCR of about 6 to 12 cycles was run. TCRdb re-analysed the 5' RACE reads in MiXCR, keeping a single row per CDR3 protein. The table includes about 800,000 distinct CDR3 sequences, roughly 60% detected once. Material for sequencing was blood. Receptors originate from a man aged 30 to 39 in good health.

This sequence joins TRBV2 and TRBJ2-1; D is perhaps TRBD2 (6 bases). The CDR3 is 17 amino acids. Trimming took off 5 bases at V and 6 bases at J, with 23 bases between the two ends. The germline V gene has CDR1 SNHLY and CDR2 FYNNEI. The CDR3 protein is CASSKTGPGAWVNEQFF. The CDR3 bases are TGTGCCAGCAGTAAAACGGGGCCGGGAGCTTGGGTCAATGAGCAGTTCTTC. The full variable domain, in which reference TRBV2 and TRBJ2-1 provide the parts outside the CDR3, is EPEVTQTPSHQVTQMGQEVILRCVPISNHLYFYWYRQILGQKVEFLVSFYNNEISEKSEIFDDQFSVERPDGSNFTLKIRSTKLEDSAMYFCASSKTGPGAWVNEQFFGPGTRLTVL.

As for this clonotype: Germline is not matched at one junction end, which may reflect a read error. This chain uses TRBV18 with TRBJ2-1; D uncertain. The CDR3 is 13 residues long. Germline V CDR1 and CDR2: KGHSH, LQKENI. CDR3 amino acids: CAGSPSPYNEQFF. CDR3 in DNA: TGTGCCGGCTCACCATCTCCTTACAATGAGCAGTTCTTC.